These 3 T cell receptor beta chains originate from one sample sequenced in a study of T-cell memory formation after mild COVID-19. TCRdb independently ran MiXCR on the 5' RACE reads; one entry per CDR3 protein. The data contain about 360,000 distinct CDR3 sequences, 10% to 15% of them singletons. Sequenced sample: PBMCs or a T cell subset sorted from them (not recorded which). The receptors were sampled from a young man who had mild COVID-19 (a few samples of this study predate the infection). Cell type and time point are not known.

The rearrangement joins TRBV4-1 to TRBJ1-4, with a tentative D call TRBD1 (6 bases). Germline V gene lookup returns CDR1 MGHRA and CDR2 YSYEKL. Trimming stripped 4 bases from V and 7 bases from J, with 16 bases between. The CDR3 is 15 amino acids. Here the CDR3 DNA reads TGCGCCAGCAGCCCAGCGGGGACACGGTTTGAAAAACTGTTTTTT. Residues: CASSPAGTRFEKLFF.

The CDR3 DNA reads TGTGCCAGCAGTTACGCGGGCAGGGGCTCCGACGAGACCCAGTACTTC. Protein: CASSYAGRGSDETQYF. The chain combines TRBV6-6 with TRBJ2-5; TRBD1 might be the D (6 bases). Per germline, CDR1 MNHNY and CDR2 SVGAGI (reference sequence). The V and J ends lost 2 bases and 5 bases respectively, with 18 bases between them. This CDR3 has 16 amino acids.

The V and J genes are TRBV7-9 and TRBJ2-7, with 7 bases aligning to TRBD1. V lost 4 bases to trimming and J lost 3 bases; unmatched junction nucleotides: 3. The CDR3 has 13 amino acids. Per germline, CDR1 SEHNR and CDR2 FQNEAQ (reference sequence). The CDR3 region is CASSSRDSYEQYF. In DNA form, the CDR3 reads TGTGCCAGCAGCTCCCGGGACAGCTACGAGCAGTACTTC. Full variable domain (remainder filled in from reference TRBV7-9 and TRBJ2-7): DTGVSQNPRHKITKRGQNVTFRCDPISEHNRLYWYRQTLGQGPEFLTYFQNEAQLEKSRLLSDRFSAERPKGSFSTLEIQRTEQGDSAMYLCASSSRDSYEQYFGPGTRLTVT.